Following are 29 T cell receptor beta chains from one sample sequenced in a study of blood T cell repertoires in COVID-19. Measured with immunoSEQ multiplex PCR; TCRdb has only the in-frame clones, and not every one. The table shows 50,000 to 60,000 clones, with 65% to 85% occurring only once. Source material: peripheral blood. Receptor source: a man aged 40-49 years with acute or convalescent COVID-19.

This clone has just one count. This chain links TRBV6-5 with TRBJ2-4; TRBD1 aligns across 10 bases. Germline CDR1 and CDR2: MNHEY and SVGAGI. The CDR3 has 13 amino acids. J gave up 8 bases and V 11 bases, and 9 bases lay outside the gene matches. The CDR3 is CAGQTGGNDIQYF. The CDR3 region has the DNA TGTGCCGGGCAGACAGGGGGCAATGACATTCAGTACTTC.

The V gene is TRBV7-8, the J gene TRBJ1-4, with D perhaps TRBD1 (6 bases). Trimming stripped 3 bases from V and 6 bases from J, with 8 bases between. Germline assignment: CDR1 SGHVS and CDR2 FQNEAQ. This CDR3 spans 13 amino acids. The CDR3 reads CASSFRGDEKLFF. CDR3 nucleotide sequence: TGTGCCAGCAGCTTCAGGGGCGATGAAAAACTGTTTTTT.

The rearrangement joins TRBV7-2 to TRBJ2-1; the match to TRBD2 covers 9 bases. Germline CDR1 reads SGHTA; CDR2 reads FQGNSA. The V gene end was trimmed by 1 base and the J gene end by 0 bases; junction bases not matched to a gene: 4. The CDR3 covers 17 residues. In nucleotides, the CDR3 is TGTGCCAGCAGCTTAGTGGCGGGGGGGAGCTCCTACAATGAGCAGTTCTTC. Translating it yields CASSLVAGGSSYNEQFF.

The V call is TRBV5-1, the J call TRBJ1-1; D uncertain. Germline CDR1 reads SGHRS; CDR2 reads YFSETQ. The ends were cut back, 5 bases at V and 2 bases at J, with 10 bases in the middle. The CDR3 consists of 13 residues. The CDR3 DNA reads TGCGCCAGCAGTCTTGAAACAAACACTGAAGCTTTCTTT. It specifies CASSLETNTEAFF.

The chain joins TRBV5-1 to TRBJ1-3; 7 bases line up with TRBD1. The V segment lost 4 bases and the J segment 0 bases; nucleotides outside the gene matches: 4. This CDR3 comprises 15 residues. Germline CDR1 is SGHRS and CDR2 is YFSETQ. The CDR3 DNA sequence: TGCGCCAGCAGCGCGGACAGGAGCTCTGGAAACACCATATATTTT. The encoded protein is CASSADRSSGNTIYF.

This rearrangement joins TRBV27 to TRBJ1-5; D gene ambiguous. There are 18 residues in the CDR3. From germline, CDR1 is MNHEY and CDR2 SMNVEV (reference sequence). V was pared by 4 bases and J by 4 bases, with 23 bases between. The DNA of the CDR3 is TGTGCCAGCAGTTCCCACCAGAGGGATAATAATCAAAATCAGCCCCAGCATTTT. Its translation: CASSSHQRDNNQNQPQHF.

The chain is built from TRBV7-2 and TRBJ1-2; the D is unclear. Germline V CDR1 and CDR2: SGHTA, FQGNSA. V gave up 6 bases and J gave up 8 bases, with 16 bases separating them. The CDR3 spans 13 residues. Written as DNA, the CDR3 is TGTGCCAGCAGGGAGGGTGGAAGTTGGGGCTACACCTTC. This translates into CASREGGSWGYTF.

The V call is TRBV7-9, the J call TRBJ1-1; D not certain. Trimming shortened V by 8 bases and J by 0 bases, and 4 bases separated the two germline ends. This CDR3 has 11 amino acids. The V gene's germline CDR1 is SEHNR and CDR2 FQNEAQ (reference sequence). The CDR3 nucleotides read TGTGCCAGCGAGTTGAACACTGAAGCTTTCTTT. It specifies CASELNTEAFF.

This clone was recorded a few times. This chain connects TRBV6-6 to TRBJ1-5; TRBD1 matches 9 bases. CDR3 length: 15 residues. Per the germline V gene, CDR1 is MNHNY and CDR2 is SVGAGI (reference sequence). Trimming cost V 9 bases and J 0 bases; bases outside gene matches: 6. The chain's CDR3 is CASTGGWDSNQPQHF. As DNA, the CDR3 is TGTGCCAGTACAGGGGGCTGGGATAGCAATCAGCCCCAGCATTTT.

Only a few counts were recorded for this clone. The rearrangement joins TRBV3-1 (or the pseudogene TRBV3-2) to TRBJ2-5; perhaps TRBD2 as D (6 bases). The CDR3 extends over 13 amino acids. Per the germline V gene, CDR1 is LGHDT and CDR2 is YNNKEL (reference sequence). V lost 3 bases and J 4 bases, leaving 9 bases between the germline ends. The CDR3 spells CASSQGGGETQYF. CDR3 DNA sequence: TGTGCCAGCAGCCAGGGAGGAGGAGAGACCCAGTACTTC.

The chain links TRBV3-1 (or the pseudogene TRBV3-2) to TRBJ2-1; 11 bases agree with TRBD2. Germline CDR1 is LGHDT and CDR2 is YNNKEL (reference sequence). Trimming cost V 3 bases and J 4 bases; bases outside gene matches: 2. The CDR3 extends over 15 amino acids. In DNA, the CDR3 is TGTGCCAGCAGCCAGGGACTAGCGGCTTACAATGAGCAGTTCTTC. It specifies CASSQGLAAYNEQFF.

The CDR3 here is CASSPSDSPNRPQHF. The CDR3 nucleotides are TGTGCCAGCTCACCATCGGACAGCCCGAATAGGCCCCAGCATTTT. The chain uses TRBV18 and TRBJ1-5; TRBD1 is a possible D gene (6 bases). Trimming stripped 2 bases from V and 9 bases from J, with 17 bases between. The CDR3 runs to 15 residues. CDR1 is KGHSH, CDR2 LQKENI, per germline.

The V and J genes are TRBV28 and TRBJ2-1; 13 bases are shared with TRBD2. Germline V gene data show CDR1 as MDHEN and CDR2 as SYDVKM. The length of the CDR3 is 15 residues. Trimming removed 6 bases from V and 6 bases from J; junction bases left unmatched: 5. The CDR3 loop reads CASSLGLAGVNEQFF. The CDR3 coding sequence is TGTGCCAGCAGCTTAGGACTAGCGGGAGTCAATGAGCAGTTCTTC.

The V gene is TRBV19, the J gene TRBJ1-1, with TRBD1 matching 7 bases. Germline values: CDR1 LNHDA, CDR2 SQIVND (reference sequence). The junction had 6 bases not matched to a gene; V was cut back by 7 bases and J by 1 base. This CDR3 spans 14 amino acids. The CDR3 nucleotides are TGTGCCAGTACCCCGGGACAGCCGAACACTGAAGCTTTCTTT. It translates to CASTPGQPNTEAFF.

This chain links TRBV7-2 with TRBJ2-5, with unresolved D. The CDR3 length is 14 residues. The germline V and J ends were trimmed by 5 bases and 4 bases, with 14 bases remaining between them. Germline lookup yields CDR1 SGHTA and CDR2 FQGNSA. This CDR3 is CASSPDRRAETQYF. Written as DNA, the CDR3 is TGTGCCAGCAGCCCAGATAGGAGAGCAGAGACCCAGTACTTC.

The V call is TRBV24-1, the J call TRBJ2-1; 9 nucleotides match TRBD1. The trim removed 7 bases at V and 10 bases at J, leaving 13 bases unmatched. CDR3 size: 15 residues. Per the germline V gene, CDR1 is KGHDR and CDR2 is SFDVKD. The CDR3 DNA follows: TGTGCCACCAGATTCGGGACAGGGTTAGCCGAAGAGCAGTTCTTC. It yields the protein CATRFGTGLAEEQFF.

The chain links TRBV6-6 to TRBJ1-2; 7 nucleotides align to TRBD1. Germline V gene sequence: CDR1 MNHNY, CDR2 SVGAGI (reference sequence). The CDR3 totals 16 residues. V was pared by 2 bases and J by 0 bases, with 6 bases of the junction left unmatched. CDR3 sequence: CASSYPGQVTNYGYTF. CDR3 nucleotides: TGTGCCAGCAGTTACCCCGGACAGGTAACTAACTATGGCTACACCTTC.

The chain uses TRBV24-1 and TRBJ2-2, with 7 nucleotides matching TRBD2. This CDR3 has 15 amino acids. Germline CDR1 and CDR2: KGHDR and SFDVKD. Trimming at V came to 4 bases and at J to 2 bases, leaving 3 bases not matched to a gene. CDR3 DNA: TGTGCCACCAGTGAGGGAGGGACTAACACCGGGGAGCTGTTTTTT. This translates into CATSEGGTNTGELFF.

This chain uses TRBV12-3 or TRBV12-4 with TRBJ1-1; no clear D gene. The CDR3 sequence is 12 residues long. V shed 2 bases and J shed 7 bases, with 8 bases lying between them. CDR3 coding DNA: TGTGCCAGCAGTTTACCCCGGGTTGAAGCTTTCTTT. Translation gives CASSLPRVEAFF.

This chain connects TRBV4-2 to TRBJ2-2, with TRBD1 matching over 7 bases. The CDR3 runs 16 residues. Per the germline V gene, CDR1 is LGHNA and CDR2 is YNFKEQ. V lost 5 bases and J lost 2; bases outside the gene matches: 8. The CDR3 is CASSSRTGANTGELFF. The CDR3 DNA reads TGTGCCAGCAGCTCCCGGACAGGAGCTAACACCGGGGAGCTGTTTTTT.

The genes are TRBV7-2 and TRBJ2-3, with 7 bases matching TRBD2. The CDR3 contains 16 residues. After removal of 5 bases from V and 7 bases from J, the junction contained 15 bases not matched to a gene. The germline V gene encodes CDR1 SGHTA and CDR2 FQGNSA. This chain's CDR3 is CASSPEGRGRANTQYF. CDR3 DNA: TGTGCCAGCAGCCCCGAGGGGCGGGGGAGGGCGAATACGCAGTATTTT.

The chain recombines TRBV5-4 with TRBJ2-2; D gene uncertain. Germline V gives CDR1 SGHNT, CDR2 YYREEE (reference sequence). The CDR3 extends over 15 amino acids. The germline V and J ends were trimmed by 0 bases and 0 bases, with 6 bases remaining between them. CDR3 protein: CASSLVRANTGELFF. As DNA, the CDR3 is TGTGCCAGCAGCTTGGTACGCGCGAACACCGGGGAGCTGTTTTTT.

The chain employs TRBV10-2 and TRBJ1-1; D is perhaps TRBD1 (6 bases). V dropped 6 bases and J dropped 6 bases, with 20 bases sitting between them. Germline CDR1 is WSHSY and CDR2 is SAAADI. CDR3 size: 15 residues. The CDR3 DNA reads TGCGCCAGCAGGCGGGGGGCGGATGCGTACTCTGAAGCTTTCTTT. Translating gives CASRRGADAYSEAFF.

The chain links TRBV6-4 to TRBJ2-1; 7 nucleotides align to TRBD2. This CDR3 spans 13 amino acids. V gave up 4 bases and J gave up 6 bases; unmatched junction bases: 3. Germline assignment: CDR1 MRHNA and CDR2 SNTAGT. CDR3 DNA: TGTGCCAGCAGTGTAGCGGGTTTCAATGAGCAGTTCTTC. Translation gives CASSVAGFNEQFF.

The chain uses TRBV2 and TRBJ2-5, with 10 nucleotides matching TRBD1. This CDR3 is 14 amino acids long. The germline V gene encodes CDR1 SNHLY and CDR2 FYNNEI. With 6 bases clipped from V and 5 bases from J, the junction kept 6 bases outside the gene matches. CDR3 DNA: TGTGCCAGCAGATCCGGGACAGGGGTCGAGACCCAGTACTTC. Encoded protein: CASRSGTGVETQYF.

V gene TRBV19 combines with J gene TRBJ2-2; D is uncertain. The germline gives CDR1 LNHDA, CDR2 SQIVND (reference sequence). The CDR3 extends over 11 amino acids. The V end was cut by 6 bases, the J end by 4 bases, with 3 bases between. CDR3: CASSVTGELFF. The CDR3 DNA follows: TGTGCCAGTAGCGTCACCGGGGAGCTGTTTTTT.

V gene TRBV19 combines with J gene TRBJ2-6; TRBD1 aligns across 7 bases. With 3 bases clipped from V and 3 bases from J, the junction kept 8 bases outside the gene matches. Germline lookup yields CDR1 LNHDA and CDR2 SQIVND (reference sequence). The CDR3 extends over 17 amino acids. CDR3 residues: CASSMITGEFGANVLTF. CDR3 DNA sequence: TGTGCCAGTAGTATGATCACAGGGGAATTTGGGGCCAACGTCCTGACTTTC.

The gene calls are TRBV12-5 and TRBJ2-5, with TRBD1 as a possible D gene (6 bases). There are 14 residues in the CDR3. Trimming stripped 5 bases from V and 9 bases from J, with 19 bases between. Germline values: CDR1 LGHNT, CDR2 FRNRAP. The CDR3 here is CASGLGTIPPAQYF. Written as DNA, the CDR3 is TGTGCTAGTGGTCTGGGGACAATCCCCCCCGCCCAGTACTTC.

This clone was recorded a few times. The chain combines TRBV13 with TRBJ1-2, with no clear D. The CDR3 length is 13 residues. Germline CDR1 is PRHDT and CDR2 is FYEKMQ (reference sequence). V was trimmed by 6 bases and J by 1 base, leaving 9 bases between them. CDR3 sequence (DNA): TGTGCCAGCAGAATAGCTGTTAACTATGGCTACACCTTC. Protein: CASRIAVNYGYTF.